This entry lists 5 T cell receptor beta chains sequenced from one sample in a study of T cells in Graves' hyperthyroidism and ophthalmopathy. Using RNA transcripts as the source, TCR beta CDR3 regions were amplified. A set of HTBI primers served as the primers for a first-round RT-PCR of the TCR CDR3. From the multiplex PCR reads, TCRdb called clonotypes with MiXCR, one entry per CDR3 protein. The sample consists of about 720,000 distinct CDR3 sequences, roughly 20% of them appearing once. Specimen: blood. All receptors come from a woman between 50 and 59 years old with Graves' hyperthyroidism that later progressed to Graves' ophthalmopathy.

The V and J genes are TRBV2 and TRBJ2-1, with D possibly called TRBD1 or TRBD2 (5 bases each). CDR3 size: 13 residues. Trimming stripped 1 base from V and 12 bases from J, with 13 bases between. The germline CDR1 and CDR2 sequences are SNHLY and FYNNEI. The CDR3 coding sequence is TGTGCCAGCAGTGAAGGCTCAACTAGGGGGCAGTTCTTC. Translating gives CASSEGSTRGQFF.

This clonotype was found many times. The rearrangement links TRBV27 to TRBJ1-1; no reliable D call. The V and J ends lost 3 bases and 5 bases respectively, with 13 bases between them. Germline CDR1 and CDR2: MNHEY and SMNVEV (reference sequence). The CDR3 totals 14 residues. The CDR3 DNA is TGTGCCAGCAGTTTGGGGAGGGCGAGGACTGAAGCTTTCTTT. Translated: CASSLGRARTEAFF.

This clonotype was seen at least ten times. This chain joins TRBV30 and TRBJ2-7, with D perhaps TRBD2 (5 bases). Germline V gene lookup returns CDR1 GTSNPN and CDR2 SVGIG (reference sequence). With 2 bases removed from V and 6 bases from J, the gap between germline ends came to 11 bases. The CDR3 length is 12 residues. The CDR3 reads CAWSSQGGEQYF. CDR3 nucleotide sequence: TGTGCCTGGAGTTCCCAAGGAGGCGAGCAGTACTTC. The full variable domain, in which reference TRBV30 and TRBJ2-7 provide the parts outside the CDR3, is SQTIHQWPATLVQPVGSPLSLECTVEGTSNPNLYWYRQAAGRGLQLLFYSVGIGQISSEVPQNLSASRPQDRQFILSSKKLLLSDSGFYLCAWSSQGGEQYFGPGTRLTVT.

The V call is TRBV20-1, the J call TRBJ2-5, with 10 positions matching TRBD1. V lost 5 bases, J lost 5 bases, and 5 bases stayed unmatched. Germline CDR1 reads DFQATT; CDR2 reads SNEGSKA (reference sequence). This CDR3 contains 13 residues. CDR3: CSASPGQGETQYF. The CDR3 coding sequence is TGCAGTGCTTCTCCGGGACAGGGGGAGACCCAGTACTTC.

In regard to this clonotype: Being one base from a much bigger clone, this may be a read error. Lacking the conserved final phenylalanine or tryptophan, this CDR3 likely reflects a read error. The CDR3 DNA sequence: TGCAGTGCTAGAGACCTCACAGATACGAACACTGAAGCTTTCCTT. It yields the protein CSARDLTDTNTEAFL. V is TRBV20-1 and J is TRBJ1-1, with D hard to call. V gave up 0 bases and J gave up 1 base, with 12 bases separating them. The CDR3 length is 15 residues. Germline-derived CDR1 and CDR2 are DFQATT and SNEGSKA (reference sequence).